The source of this TCR beta chain is a study of blood T cells in healthy people across ages. The authors isolated at least 6.5 million PBMCs per sample. Germline lookup yields CDR1 SEHNR and CDR2 FQNEAQ (reference sequence). This CDR3 is built from 16 residues. Primers used in a second PCR of about 6 to 11 cycles were a sample-barcoded 5' primer and a J-beta primer mix. Through a template-switch adaptor with 12 random nucleotides, each cDNA molecule received a tag. One entry per CDR3 protein results from TCRdb running MiXCR on the 5' RACE reads. The sample includes fewer than 1,200,000 distinct CDR3 sequences, less than 25% of them seen just once. This clonotype was seen more than once but under ten times. These data also featured in a second study, about T cells of mothers and their children.

This chain joins TRBV7-9 and TRBJ2-5; 11 bases match TRBD2. The J call may be incorrect, as the DNA end agrees better with TRBJ2-1. This sequence was found in a girl between 2 and 10 years old in good health. Sample: blood. The DNA of the CDR3 is TGTGCCAGCATCGGGACTAGCGGAAAACATTACAATGAGCAGTTCTTC. Protein product: CASIGTSGKHYNEQFF.